The 28 T cell receptor beta chains presented below share a single source sample, sequenced in a study of cytomegalovirus exposure and HLA in healthy donors. The study ran its PCR with 60 Vbeta and 13 Jbeta primers. Sequencing was performed with immunoSEQ multiplex PCR; in TCRdb, only in-frame clones are kept and a portion is missing. The sample totals about 150,000 clones. The sample taken for sequencing was PBMCs. These receptors all come from a woman in her 50s in good health and CMV-seronegative.

V and J are TRBV10-3 and TRBJ1-1; 7 bases map to TRBD1. CDR3 length: 14 amino acids. J gave up 3 bases and V 7 bases, and 8 bases lay outside the gene matches. CDR1 ENHRY and CDR2 SYGVKD come from the germline V gene. CDR3 residues: CAITTGLQYTEAFF. The CDR3 coding sequence is TGTGCCATCACGACAGGGTTACAGTACACTGAAGCTTTCTTT.

In DNA, the CDR3 is TGTGCCAGCAGCGTAGTAGGACTTTCTTCCTCTGGAAACACCATATATTTT. It is translated as CASSVVGLSSSGNTIYF. The J gene is TRBJ1-3, the V gene TRBV9, with D unclear. CDR1 and CDR2 from the germline V gene are SGDLS and YYNGEE. Deletions cut 0 bases from V and 0 bases from J, with 13 bases between. The CDR3 loop spans 17 amino acids.

The rearrangement links TRBV10-1 to TRBJ2-2; D is perhaps TRBD2 (6 bases). Germline V gene sequence: CDR1 WNHNN, CDR2 SYGVQD (reference sequence). This CDR3 region has 18 residues. The V gene lost 6 bases and the J gene lost 5 bases, with 25 bases spanning the gap. The CDR3 region has the DNA TGCGCCAGCAGCCCAACCCCAGGGATTCAGGGAGGTACCGGGGAGCTGTTTTTT. It is translated as CASSPTPGIQGGTGELFF.

The chain employs TRBV4-3 and TRBJ1-1; possible D gene TRBD1, 6 bases. Germline CDR1 and CDR2: LGHNA and YSLEER. This CDR3 is built from 15 residues. Trimming removed 3 bases at V and 3 bases at J, with 14 bases between. The CDR3 DNA reads as TGCGCCAGCAGCCACTCCCGGGACACGGACACTGAAGCTTTCTTT. Translation: CASSHSRDTDTEAFF.

The genes are TRBV13 and TRBJ2-3; 14 bases agree with TRBD2. Germline values: CDR1 PRHDT, CDR2 FYEKMQ (reference sequence). The CDR3 is 17 amino acids. V shed 4 bases, J shed 4 bases, and the junction held 7 bases outside the gene matches. The CDR3 sequence is CASSSKTSGRASDTQYF. CDR3 sequence (DNA): TGTGCCAGCAGCTCGAAGACTAGCGGGAGGGCCTCAGATACGCAGTATTTT.

The genes are TRBV25-1 and TRBJ2-2; 7 nucleotides match TRBD1. Germline assignment: CDR1 MGHDK and CDR2 SYGVNS. The CDR3 contains 13 residues. J gave up 4 bases and V 8 bases, and 4 bases lay outside the gene matches. This chain's CDR3 is CASSTGSTGELFF. CDR3 nucleotide sequence: TGTGCCAGCTCGACAGGGAGCACCGGGGAGCTGTTTTTT.

The CDR3 nucleotides are TGTGCCAGCAGCCAAGGTGGGACAGGGGGCGGTTCACCCCTCCACTTT. This codes for CASSQGGTGGGSPLHF. The chain uses TRBV14 and TRBJ1-6, with 12 bases that match TRBD1. The CDR3 sequence is 16 residues long. The junction had 4 bases not matched to a gene; V was cut back by 1 base and J by 9 bases. In germline, CDR1 is SGHDN, CDR2 FVKESK.

The V call is TRBV27, the J call TRBJ2-7, with 9 bases matching TRBD1. Germline V lookup: CDR1 MNHEY, CDR2 SMNVEV (reference sequence). The CDR3 extends over 15 amino acids. Unmatched junction bases numbered 12, after V lost 8 bases and J lost 4 bases. DNA for the CDR3: TGTGCCAGCTCCAGACCGGGACAGGGACTATACGAGCAGTACTTC. It translates to CASSRPGQGLYEQYF.

V is TRBV30 and J is TRBJ1-1, with a tentative D call TRBD1 (5 bases). V lost 5 bases and J lost 4, with 14 bases in between. CDR1 and CDR2 (germline): GTSNPN, SVGIG (reference sequence). The CDR3 loop spans 13 amino acids. Written as DNA, the CDR3 is TGTGCCTGGGGACGTTCCGGGGGCACTGAAGCTTTCTTT. It codes for CAWGRSGGTEAFF.

This chain links TRBV7-9 with TRBJ1-2, with a possible D match to TRBD1 (6 bases). This CDR3 has 16 residues. Germline CDR1 is SEHNR and CDR2 is FQNEAQ (reference sequence). V gave up 8 bases and J gave up 0 bases, with 19 bases separating them. CDR3 region: CASGLQFTGSNYGYTF. DNA of the CDR3: TGTGCCAGCGGACTCCAATTCACAGGGTCTAACTATGGCTACACCTTC.

The V and J genes are TRBV5-1 and TRBJ2-1; 9 bases align to TRBD2. The CDR3 runs 15 residues. V gave up 4 bases and J gave up 2 bases; unmatched junction bases: 4. Germline V CDR1 and CDR2: SGHRS, YFSETQ. CDR3 nucleotide sequence: TGCGCCAGCAGCCAGATAGCGGGGGCCTACAATGAGCAGTTCTTC. Protein: CASSQIAGAYNEQFF.

The J gene is TRBJ1-2, the V gene TRBV5-1, with 7 bases lining up with TRBD1. V shed 4 bases and J 0 bases; nucleotides not matched to a gene: 9. CDR1 and CDR2 (germline): SGHRS, YFSETQ. There are 16 residues in the CDR3. CDR3 nucleotides: TGCGCCAGCAGCCCTGGACAGGCGGTGGCTAACTATGGCTACACCTTC. Encoded protein: CASSPGQAVANYGYTF.

This chain connects TRBV7-5 to TRBJ2-5; the table's D gene call, TRBD2, was not cross checked with the DNA. TRBV7-5 is deemed a pseudogene. This CDR3 contains 14 residues. Written as DNA, the CDR3 is TGTGCCAGAAGCTATGGACTAGCGGAAGAGACCCAGTACTTC. Amino acid sequence: CARSYGLAEETQYF.

The chain is built from TRBV19 and TRBJ1-3; D remains ambiguous. The germline V gene encodes CDR1 LNHDA and CDR2 SQIVND (reference sequence). The CDR3 consists of 12 residues. V shed 10 bases and J shed 4 bases, with 11 bases lying between them. This CDR3 reads CATIESGNTIYF. CDR3 DNA sequence: TGTGCCACCATAGAGTCCGGAAACACCATATATTTT.

V usage is TRBV4-3 and J usage is TRBJ2-1; 10 bases fit TRBD2. CDR3 length equals 17 residues. J was trimmed by 9 bases and V by 4 bases; bases with no gene match: 15. Germline values: CDR1 LGHNA, CDR2 YSLEER. This CDR3 reads CASSPTRASGRRSEQFF. The CDR3 DNA sequence: TGCGCCAGCAGCCCCACCCGGGCTAGCGGGAGAAGGAGTGAGCAGTTCTTC.

The rearrangement links TRBV6-5 to TRBJ2-7; TRBD2 might be the D (6 bases). Trimming pared 6 bases from V and 3 bases from J, leaving 12 bases between. In germline, CDR1 is MNHEY, CDR2 SVGAGI. The CDR3 totals 13 residues. The CDR3 region has the DNA TGTGCCAGCAGAACGGGACTCCTCTACGAGCAGTACTTC. It codes for CASRTGLLYEQYF.

The chain employs TRBV30 and TRBJ1-5, with D perhaps TRBD1 (5 bases). The CDR3 covers 13 residues. Trimming left V 0 bases short and J 6 bases short, with 9 bases between. Germline V gives CDR1 GTSNPN, CDR2 SVGIG (reference sequence). CDR3 in amino acids: CAWSVNRRQPQHF. For the CDR3, the DNA is TGTGCCTGGAGTGTAAACAGGCGTCAGCCCCAGCATTTT. Supplemented by reference TRBV30 and TRBJ1-5, the full variable domain reads SQTIHQWPATLVQPVGSPLSLECTVEGTSNPNLYWYRQAAGRGLQLLFYSVGIGQISSEVPQNLSASRPQDRQFILSSKKLLLSDSGFYLCAWSVNRRQPQHFGDGTRLSIL.

A word on this clone: A read error may produce the germline difference seen at one junction end. CDR3 region: CASTARGVTQAYF. In DNA, the CDR3 is TGTGCCAGTACCGCCCGTGGTGTAACCCAAGCTTACTTC. The V gene is TRBV19, the J gene TRBJ1-2; D uncertain. The CDR3 extends over 13 amino acids. Germline V gene sequence: CDR1 LNHDA, CDR2 SQIVND (reference sequence).

V and J are TRBV9 and TRBJ2-5, with a tentative D call TRBD1 (5 bases). Germline-derived CDR1 and CDR2 are SGDLS and YYNGEE. Deletions cut 0 bases from V and 2 bases from J, with 8 bases between. This CDR3 is 14 amino acids long. The CDR3 protein is CASSVGQGQETQYF. The CDR3 DNA follows: TGTGCCAGCAGCGTAGGGCAGGGACAAGAGACCCAGTACTTC.

This rearrangement joins TRBV27 to TRBJ2-2, with a possible D match to TRBD2 (5 bases). Per germline, CDR1 MNHEY and CDR2 SMNVEV (reference sequence). With 3 bases removed from V and 5 bases from J, the gap between germline ends came to 13 bases. This CDR3 region has 15 residues. The CDR3 loop is CASSFVRSGTGELFF. In nucleotides, the CDR3 is TGTGCCAGCAGTTTTGTTCGGAGCGGTACCGGGGAGCTGTTTTTT.

The chain couples TRBV5-1 to TRBJ2-7; 14 nucleotides match TRBD2. Germline lookup yields CDR1 SGHRS and CDR2 YFSETQ. V was pared by 4 bases and J by 5 bases, with 5 bases of the junction left unmatched. The CDR3 consists of 15 residues. The CDR3: CASSLGTSGSHEQYF. The DNA for the CDR3 is TGCGCCAGCAGCCTTGGGACTAGCGGGAGCCACGAGCAGTACTTC. The full variable domain, with the rest looked up from reference TRBV5-1 and TRBJ2-7, is KAGVTQTPRYLIKTRGQQVTLSCSPISGHRSVSWYQQTPGQGLQFLFEYFSETQRNKGNFPGRFSGRQFSNSRSEMNVSTLELGDSALYLCASSLGTSGSHEQYFGPGTRLTVT.

This sequence joins TRBV28 and TRBJ2-3; 9 bases are shared with TRBD2. Looked up from germline, CDR1 is MDHEN and CDR2 is SYDVKM. The CDR3 length is 14 residues. The V gene end was trimmed by 6 bases and the J gene end by 4 bases; junction bases not matched to a gene: 5. The CDR3 reads CASSEGLASDTQYF. The CDR3 DNA sequence: TGTGCCAGCAGCGAGGGACTAGCCTCAGATACGCAGTATTTT. The whole variable domain, filled in from reference TRBV28 and TRBJ2-3, reads DVKVTQSSRYLVKRTGEKVFLECVQDMDHENMFWYRQDPGLGLRLIYFSYDVKMKEKGDIPEGYSVSREKKERFSLILESASTNQTSMYLCASSEGLASDTQYFGPGTRLTVL.

The chain joins TRBV30 to TRBJ2-3; TRBD1 matches 7 bases. The CDR3 has 14 residues. Germline V gene lookup returns CDR1 GTSNPN and CDR2 SVGIG (reference sequence). J lost 4 bases, V lost 7 bases, and 11 bases had no gene match. Here the CDR3 reads CASKTGWGSDTQYF. For the CDR3, the DNA is TGTGCCTCAAAGACAGGGTGGGGGTCAGATACGCAGTATTTT.

The rearrangement links TRBV6-6 to TRBJ2-1, with D possibly being TRBD1 (5 bases). There are 12 residues in the CDR3. Trimming stripped 2 bases from V and 9 bases from J, with 8 bases between. Germline CDR1 MNHNY, CDR2 SVGAGI (reference sequence). The CDR3 reads CASSYQGSEQFF. In nucleotides, the CDR3 is TGTGCCAGCAGTTACCAGGGAAGTGAGCAGTTCTTC.

V is TRBV29-1 and J is TRBJ2-3, with TRBD2 identical over 11 bases. In germline, CDR1 is SQVTM, CDR2 ANQGSEA. With V trimmed by 6 bases and J by 4 bases, 9 bases remained unmatched. The CDR3 has 15 residues. DNA of the CDR3: TGCAGCGTCGCCATACTAGCGGGAGCCCCAGATACGCAGTATTTT. It translates to CSVAILAGAPDTQYF.

The V gene is TRBV14, the J gene TRBJ2-7, with 7 bases identical to TRBD1. V dropped 4 bases and J dropped 0; count of bases not matched to a gene: 12. Germline CDR1 reads SGHDN; CDR2 reads FVKESK. The CDR3 is 17 amino acids. CDR3 bases: TGTGCCAGCAGCCGTTCATTAAGATGGGACAGCTCCTACGAGCAGTACTTC. It is translated as CASSRSLRWDSSYEQYF.

As regards this clone: The junction and the germline gene differ at one end; a read error may be behind it. The chain has TRBV28 and TRBJ1-1; D is perhaps TRBD1 (6 bases). The CDR3 consists of 14 residues. CDR1 and CDR2 from the germline V gene are MDHEN and SYDVKM. DNA of the CDR3: TGTGCCAGCATTTTACGGGGGGCAGGGACTGAAGCTTTCTTT. It encodes CASILRGAGTEAFF.

V is TRBV28 and J is TRBJ1-4; D is ambiguous. The CDR3 loop spans 14 amino acids. V shed 6 bases and J shed 8 bases, with 16 bases lying between them. CDR1 and CDR2 from the germline V gene are MDHEN and SYDVKM. The chain's CDR3 is CASSLLGKGEKLFF. DNA for the CDR3: TGTGCCAGCAGCCTACTAGGGAAAGGCGAAAAACTGTTTTTT. Together with reference TRBV28 and TRBJ1-4, the CDR3 gives the full variable domain: DVKVTQSSRYLVKRTGEKVFLECVQDMDHENMFWYRQDPGLGLRLIYFSYDVKMKEKGDIPEGYSVSREKKERFSLILESASTNQTSMYLCASSLLGKGEKLFFGSGTQLSVL.